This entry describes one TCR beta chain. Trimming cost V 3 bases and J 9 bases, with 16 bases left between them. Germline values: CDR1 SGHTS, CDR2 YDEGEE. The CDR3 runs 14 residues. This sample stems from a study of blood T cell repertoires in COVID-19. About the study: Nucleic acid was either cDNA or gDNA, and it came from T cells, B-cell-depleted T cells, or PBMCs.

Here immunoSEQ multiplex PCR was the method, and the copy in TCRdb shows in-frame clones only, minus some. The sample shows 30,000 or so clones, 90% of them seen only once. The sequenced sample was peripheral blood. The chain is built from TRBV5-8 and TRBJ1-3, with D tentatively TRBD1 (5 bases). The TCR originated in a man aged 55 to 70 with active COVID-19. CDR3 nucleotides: TGTGCCAGCAGCTCGCAGGGCGGCGGAGCCACCATATATTTT. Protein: CASSSQGGGATIYF. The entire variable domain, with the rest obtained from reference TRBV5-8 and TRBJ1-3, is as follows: EAGVTQSPTHLIKTRGQQATLRCSPISGHTSVYWYQQALGLGLQFLLWYDEGEERNRGNFPPRFSGRQFPNYSSELNVNALELEDSALYLCASSSQGGGATIYFGEGSWLTVV.